A single sample is the source of the 28 T cell receptor beta chains below, sequenced in a study of T cell responses to AZD1222 COVID-19 vaccine. Produced via immunoSEQ multiplex PCR; TCRdb's table is partial and in-frame only. Among some 150,000 clones listed, about 81% were seen once. The specimen was peripheral blood, collected on day 0 of MenACWY control vaccination. Receptors were obtained from an adult in good health.

In DNA form, the CDR3 reads TGTGCCACCAGCAGAGGACCCACAGGTGTCACAGATACGCAGTATTTT. As protein: CATSRGPTGVTDTQYF. The chain carries TRBV15 and TRBJ2-3, with D maybe TRBD1 (5 bases). Germline V gene data show CDR1 as LNHNV and CDR2 as YYDKDF (reference sequence). Trimming removed 1 base at V and 2 bases at J, with 13 bases between. CDR3 length: 16 residues.

This sequence joins TRBV5-8 and TRBJ1-4; possible D gene TRBD1, 5 bases. Trimming shortened V by 5 bases and J by 5 bases, and 10 bases separated the two germline ends. This CDR3 comprises 13 residues. Germline V gene data show CDR1 as SGHTS and CDR2 as YDEGEE. CDR3 sequence: CASRQQANEKLFF. For the CDR3, the DNA is TGTGCCAGCAGACAACAGGCGAATGAAAAACTGTTTTTT.

This chain connects TRBV5-6 to TRBJ2-5, with TRBD1 matching 7 bases. J lost 10 bases, V lost 4 bases, and 7 bases had no gene match. The CDR3 consists of 12 residues. Germline values: CDR1 SGHDT, CDR2 YYEEEE. The CDR3 loop is CASSEKQGNQYF. CDR3 DNA: TGTGCCAGCAGCGAAAAACAGGGGAACCAGTACTTC.

The gene calls are TRBV3-1 (or the pseudogene TRBV3-2) and TRBJ2-1; 8 bases are shared with TRBD2. This CDR3 region has 14 residues. V dropped 1 base and J dropped 5; count of bases not matched to a gene: 1. Germline assignment: CDR1 LGHDT and CDR2 YNNKEL (reference sequence). The CDR3 sequence: CASSQAGGHNEQFF. The CDR3 DNA follows: TGTGCCAGCAGCCAAGCGGGGGGGCACAATGAGCAGTTCTTC.

The chain links TRBV12-3 or TRBV12-4 to TRBJ1-2; weak D call: TRBD1 (5 bases). V was clipped by 2 bases and J by 8 bases, with 12 bases between them. The CDR3 totals 13 residues. The CDR3 protein is CASSLMGGGGYTF. DNA of the CDR3: TGTGCCAGCAGTTTAATGGGGGGAGGAGGCTACACCTTC.

The J gene is TRBJ1-1, the V gene TRBV6-2 or TRBV6-3; D may be TRBD1 (5 bases). CDR3 length equals 15 residues. Germline lookup yields CDR1 MNHEY and CDR2 SVGEGT. V lost 3 bases to trimming and J lost 5 bases, with 16 bases between them. Written as DNA, the CDR3 is TGTGCCAGCAGTTATCGGGGACTCACGGGGACTGAAGCTTTCTTT. Its protein product is CASSYRGLTGTEAFF.

In this sample, this clone turned up many times. This chain joins TRBV6-1 and TRBJ1-5; tentatively, D is TRBD1 (5 bases). V dropped 2 bases and J dropped 4 bases, with 15 bases sitting between them. This CDR3 has 16 residues. Germline-derived CDR1 and CDR2 are MNHNS and SASEGT. The chain's CDR3 is CASSEISRGSNQPQHF. The CDR3 bases are TGTGCCAGCAGTGAAATTAGTAGGGGTTCTAATCAGCCCCAGCATTTT.

The CDR3 protein is CANGEGRTEAFF. The CDR3 DNA reads as TGTGCCAACGGGGAGGGGAGGACTGAAGCTTTCTTT. This chain connects TRBV10-3 to TRBJ1-1; a weak D match, TRBD1 (5 bases). CDR3 length: 12 residues. CDR1 ENHRY and CDR2 SYGVKD come from the germline V gene. V was pared by 10 bases and J by 5 bases, with 14 bases between.

The V call is TRBV3-1 (or the pseudogene TRBV3-2), the J call TRBJ2-2; no definite D call. V lost 6 bases and J lost 8, with 7 bases in between. Per the germline V gene, CDR1 is LGHDT and CDR2 is YNNKEL (reference sequence). The CDR3 totals 11 residues. CDR3 DNA sequence: TGTGCCAGCAGTTCAGGTGGGGAGCTGTTTTTT. Amino acid sequence: CASSSGGELFF.

This chain joins TRBV12-3 or TRBV12-4 and TRBJ2-7; 9 bases are shared with TRBD2. The trim removed 5 bases at V and 4 bases at J, leaving 3 bases unmatched. The length of the CDR3 is 13 residues. CDR3 sequence reads: CASSPRGGYEQYF. The CDR3 DNA sequence: TGTGCCAGCAGTCCGCGGGGGGGGTACGAGCAGTACTTC.

In the case of this clone: Different DNA sequences within this sample yield the same CDR3. The chain carries TRBV7-9 and TRBJ1-6; 7 bases fit TRBD1. The germline gives CDR1 SEHNR, CDR2 FQNEAQ (reference sequence). The V and J ends lost 2 bases and 3 bases, in that order; junction bases with no gene match: 1. This CDR3 is built from 15 residues. CDR3 in DNA: TGTGCCAGCAGCTTACGGGACAGCTATAATTCACCCCTCCACTTT. Translated, it gives CASSLRDSYNSPLHF.

The V gene is TRBV9, the J gene TRBJ2-5; TRBD2 matches at 10 bases. CDR3 size: 15 residues. Unmatched junction bases numbered 5, after V lost 3 bases and J lost 3 bases. Germline V gives CDR1 SGDLS, CDR2 YYNGEE. The CDR3 spells CASSETSGPEETQYF. The CDR3 bases are TGTGCCAGCAGCGAGACTAGCGGGCCCGAAGAGACCCAGTACTTC.

The CDR3 loop is CASRGGGGTEAFF. The CDR3 DNA follows: TGCGCCAGCAGAGGGGGAGGAGGCACTGAAGCTTTCTTT. This chain joins TRBV5-1 and TRBJ1-1; weak D call: TRBD1 (6 bases). Trimming pared 5 bases from V and 4 bases from J, leaving 12 bases between. Germline CDR1 and CDR2: SGHRS and YFSETQ. The CDR3 has 13 residues.

The chain has TRBV5-1 and TRBJ2-2; TRBD2 agrees at 15 bases. This CDR3 region has 16 residues. Germline V lookup: CDR1 SGHRS, CDR2 YFSETQ. With V trimmed by 4 bases and J by 6 bases, 4 bases remained unmatched. The CDR3 bases are TGCGCCAGCAGCCTCCGGACTAGCGGGGGGGCCGGGGAGCTGTTTTTT. Amino acids: CASSLRTSGGAGELFF.

This clone has just one count. The chain combines TRBV19 with TRBJ1-2; D perhaps matches TRBD1 (5 bases). Germline CDR1 reads LNHDA; CDR2 reads SQIVND (reference sequence). The CDR3 totals 13 residues. V was clipped by 5 bases and J by 6 bases, with 13 bases between them. Here the CDR3 reads CASSGDLGDGYTF. CDR3 DNA sequence: TGTGCCAGTAGTGGGGACCTTGGAGATGGCTACACCTTC. The full variable domain, completed using reference TRBV19 and TRBJ1-2, is DGGITQSPKYLFRKEGQNVTLSCEQNLNHDAMYWYRQDPGQGLRLIYYSQIVNDFQKGDIAEGYSVSREKKESFPLTVTSAQKNPTAFYLCASSGDLGDGYTFGSGTRLTVV.

J is TRBJ2-2 and V is TRBV30, with D possibly TRBD1 on 5 matching bases. This CDR3 region has 14 residues. CDR1 and CDR2 (germline): GTSNPN, SVGIG (reference sequence). Between the trimmed V and J ends, which lost 4 bases and 3 bases, there was a span of 12 bases. The CDR3 loop is CAWTLQGYTGELFF. CDR3 in DNA: TGTGCCTGGACCCTCCAGGGCTACACCGGGGAGCTGTTTTTT.

The chain carries TRBV5-5 and TRBJ1-5, with D possibly TRBD1 on 5 matching bases. V was cut by 0 bases and J by 3 bases, with 13 bases left in between. CDR3 length equals 16 residues. Germline-derived CDR1 and CDR2 are SGHKS and YYEKEE (reference sequence). This CDR3 reads CASSLVGGGNNQPQHF. The CDR3 DNA follows: TGTGCCAGCAGCTTGGTTGGGGGAGGGAACAATCAGCCCCAGCATTTT.

Concerning this clone: Distinct nucleotide sequences in the sample also encode this CDR3. V and J are TRBV18 and TRBJ1-1; D unresolved. The CDR3 contains 13 residues. Looked up from germline, CDR1 is KGHSH and CDR2 is LQKENI. Deletions cut 3 bases from V and 3 bases from J, with 8 bases between. CDR3 in amino acids: CASSPGVDTEAFF. The CDR3 coding sequence is TGTGCCAGCTCACCCGGAGTGGACACTGAAGCTTTCTTT.

This clone appeared a few times. The rearrangement joins TRBV5-1 to TRBJ1-1; TRBD1 aligns across 8 bases. J lost 5 bases, V lost 2 bases, and 5 bases had no gene match. Germline CDR1 and CDR2: SGHRS and YFSETQ. The CDR3 loop spans 14 amino acids. DNA of the CDR3: TGCGCCAGCAGCTTAGACAGGGGCGCGACTGAAGCTTTCTTT. Translating gives CASSLDRGATEAFF.

This chain connects TRBV28 to TRBJ2-5; D is perhaps TRBD1 or TRBD2 (5 bases each). The CDR3 runs to 15 residues. CDR1 and CDR2 from the germline V gene are MDHEN and SYDVKM. V dropped 2 bases and J dropped 6 bases, with 16 bases sitting between them. This CDR3 is CASSLPSSGSKTQYF. The CDR3 DNA sequence: TGTGCCAGCAGTTTACCGTCGTCAGGGAGTAAGACCCAGTACTTC.

The rearrangement links TRBV16 to TRBJ1-6; no clear D. V was trimmed by 6 bases and J by 6 bases, leaving 12 bases between them. The CDR3 covers 14 residues. Germline CDR1 KGHSY, CDR2 FQNENV. CDR3 in amino acids: CASSRGRINSPLHF. Written as DNA, the CDR3 is TGTGCCAGCAGTCGTGGACGGATTAATTCACCCCTCCACTTT. Variable domain in full (rest from reference TRBV16 and TRBJ1-6): GEEVAQTPKHLVRGEGQKAKLYCAPIKGHSYVFWYQQVLKNEFKFLISFQNENVFDETGMPKERFSAKCLPNSPCSLEIQATKLEDSAVYFCASSRGRINSPLHFGNGTRLTVT.

Only one count was recorded for this clone. The chain combines TRBV2 with TRBJ1-4, with a possible D match to TRBD1 (6 bases). The germline CDR1 and CDR2 sequences are SNHLY and FYNNEI. The V end was cut by 7 bases, the J end by 8 bases, with 14 bases between. This CDR3 region has 13 residues. The CDR3 reads CASKKQGIEKLFF. CDR3 coding DNA: TGTGCCAGCAAGAAACAGGGAATCGAAAAACTGTTTTTT.

To note about this clone: The same CDR3 also results from other DNA sequences found in this sample. The chain recombines TRBV3-1 (or the pseudogene TRBV3-2) with TRBJ2-2, with D possibly TRBD1 on 7 matching bases. Germline values: CDR1 LGHDT, CDR2 YNNKEL (reference sequence). The CDR3 contains 16 residues. V was clipped by 3 bases and J by 1 base, with 12 bases between them. The CDR3 protein is CASSQEGARNTGELFF. The CDR3 DNA sequence: TGTGCCAGCAGCCAGGAGGGGGCGAGGAACACCGGGGAGCTGTTTTTT.

This chain links TRBV11-2 with TRBJ2-1; 12 positions agree with TRBD2. This CDR3 spans 17 amino acids. Germline CDR1 reads SGHAT; CDR2 reads FQNNGV. Trimming cost V 1 base and J 10 bases; bases outside gene matches: 11. CDR3 sequence: CASSLVGFGLAGFEQFF. CDR3 sequence (DNA): TGTGCCAGCAGCTTAGTAGGTTTCGGACTAGCGGGATTCGAGCAGTTCTTC. The complete variable domain, with remaining parts taken from reference TRBV11-2 and TRBJ2-1, reads EAGVAQSPRYKIIEKRQSVAFWCNPISGHATLYWYQQILGQGPKLLIQFQNNGVVDDSQLPKDRFSAERLKGVDSTLKIQPAKLEDSAVYLCASSLVGFGLAGFEQFFGPGTRLTVL.

V is TRBV3-1 (or the pseudogene TRBV3-2) and J is TRBJ1-6, with unresolved D. The length of the CDR3 is 14 residues. Germline assignment: CDR1 LGHDT and CDR2 YNNKEL (reference sequence). V was trimmed by 0 bases and J by 10 bases, leaving 10 bases between them. In DNA, the CDR3 is TGTGCCAGCAGCCAAGATCATGGCGGATCACCCCTCCACTTT. This encodes CASSQDHGGSPLHF.

This clone occurred a few times. The chain is built from TRBV28 and TRBJ1-5; D ambiguous. The CDR3 loop spans 12 amino acids. V was clipped by 8 bases and J by 0 bases, with 5 bases between them. Germline V gene data show CDR1 as MDHEN and CDR2 as SYDVKM. This chain's CDR3 is CASDTSNQPQHF. The CDR3 bases are TGTGCCAGCGACACTAGCAATCAGCCCCAGCATTTT.

The sample holds one count of this clone. The V call is TRBV30, the J call TRBJ1-5; no clear D gene. V was shortened by 1 base and J by 10 bases, with 14 bases between the two germline ends. Germline V CDR1 and CDR2: GTSNPN, SVGIG (reference sequence). The CDR3 length is 13 residues. The CDR3 region has the DNA TGTGCCTGGAGTGGGCGGGTCAACGGTCCCCAGCATTTT. It codes for CAWSGRVNGPQHF.

The chain recombines TRBV6-1 with TRBJ2-5, with 7 bases lining up with TRBD1. From germline, CDR1 is MNHNS and CDR2 SASEGT. The ends lost 2 bases at V and 3 bases at J; junction bases unmatched: 6. The CDR3 covers 15 residues. This CDR3 is CASSEMFQGEETQYF. CDR3 DNA: TGTGCCAGCAGTGAAATGTTCCAGGGGGAAGAGACCCAGTACTTC.